The 18 T cell receptor beta chains below were found in one sample sequenced in a study of human T cells and chemical hapten exposure. TCRdb independently ran MiXCR on the RACE reads; one entry per CDR3 protein. The repertoire holds around 120,000 distinct CDR3 sequences, with approximately 13% as singletons. Time point: pre-sensitization, week 0. Specified treatment: therapeutic diphenylcyclopropenone sensitization with weekly scalp DPC. Here the sequenced sample was whole blood, taken in connection with sensitization to the hapten diphenylcyclopropenone (DPC). The receptors stem from a young woman with alopecia areata. Some clones in this sample may be carry-over from other donors' samples.

The chain is built from TRBV6-6 and TRBJ2-3; D possibly corresponds to TRBD1 (6 bases). This CDR3 is built from 16 residues. CDR1 MNHNY and CDR2 SVGAGI come from the germline V gene (reference sequence). The V end was cut by 5 bases, the J end by 5 bases, with 20 bases between. The CDR3 nucleotides read TGTGCCAGCAGTAACCGGGACAAACAATGGGGAGATACGCAGTATTTT. This gives the protein CASSNRDKQWGDTQYF.

This clonotype was counted between two and nine times. This sequence joins TRBV19 and TRBJ1-2; tentatively, D is TRBD1 (6 bases). CDR3 size: 14 residues. Per the germline V gene, CDR1 is LNHDA and CDR2 is SQIVND (reference sequence). Trimming cost V 6 bases and J 0 bases, with 11 bases left between them. The DNA for the CDR3 is TGTGCCAGTAGCGGGACACTTGCTAACTATGGCTACACCTTC. Its translation is CASSGTLANYGYTF.

The chain is built from TRBV2 and TRBJ1-4, with D unclear. V shed 8 bases and J shed 1 base, with 8 bases lying between them. Germline V gene data show CDR1 as SNHLY and CDR2 as FYNNEI. This CDR3 is built from 13 residues. The CDR3 nucleotides are TGTGCCAGCGCGGCTGGAACTAATGAAAAACTGTTTTTT. Protein: CASAAGTNEKLFF.

The chain combines TRBV4-1 with TRBJ2-7, with D possibly matching TRBD1 (6 bases). The CDR3 spans 14 residues. Germline CDR1 is MGHRA and CDR2 is YSYEKL. Trimming removed 3 bases from V and 0 bases from J, with 9 bases in between. This CDR3 reads CASSHADSSYEQYF. The DNA of the CDR3 is TGCGCCAGCAGCCATGCGGACAGCTCCTACGAGCAGTACTTC.

The chain has TRBV28 and TRBJ2-1, with D uncertain. Germline V CDR1 and CDR2: MDHEN, SYDVKM. V dropped 4 bases and J dropped 0 bases, with 13 bases sitting between them. This CDR3 is 16 amino acids long. The CDR3 sequence is CASSSRRASSYNEQFF. CDR3 nucleotide sequence: TGTGCCAGCAGTTCCAGACGGGCAAGCTCCTACAATGAGCAGTTCTTC.

This clonotype was recorded at least ten times. This chain connects TRBV12-5 to TRBJ2-1; 8 bases align to TRBD2. Germline values: CDR1 LGHNT, CDR2 FRNRAP. The CDR3 extends over 18 amino acids. The V gene end was trimmed by 0 bases and the J gene end by 0 bases; junction bases not matched to a gene: 7. As DNA, the CDR3 is TGTGCTAGTGGTTTGGTCCTTAGCGGGGTCCTCTCCTACAATGAGCAGTTCTTC. Translating it yields CASGLVLSGVLSYNEQFF.

This rearrangement joins TRBV11-2 to TRBJ2-3; D is ambiguous. Germline-derived CDR1 and CDR2 are SGHAT and FQNNGV. The CDR3 runs 14 residues. The V end was cut by 5 bases, the J end by 4 bases, with 13 bases between. The CDR3 coding sequence is TGTGCCAGCAGCCCCCTAGGCCGGCCAGATACGCAGTATTTT. Translation gives CASSPLGRPDTQYF.

This clonotype was found many times. The chain joins TRBV12-3 or TRBV12-4 to TRBJ2-1; 9 nucleotides agree with TRBD2. CDR3 length: 16 amino acids. V shed 3 bases and J 9 bases; nucleotides not matched to a gene: 12. The CDR3: CASSLGPGTSNPEQFF. CDR3 sequence (DNA): TGTGCCAGCAGTTTGGGGCCCGGGACTAGCAATCCTGAGCAGTTCTTC.

With respect to this clonotype: One end of the junction varies from germline; a read error may be responsible. This chain joins TRBV5-6 and TRBJ2-2, with D possibly being TRBD1 or TRBD2 (5 bases each). Germline CDR1 and CDR2: SGHDT and YYEEEE. The CDR3 is 16 residues long. The CDR3 loop is CVSSSTGLGSTGELFF. Written as DNA, the CDR3 is TGTGTCAGCAGCTCCACGGGGCTCGGAAGCACCGGGGAGCTGTTTTTT.

This clonotype was picked up a small number of times. The chain couples TRBV12-3 or TRBV12-4 to TRBJ1-5; the match to TRBD1 covers 9 bases. The ends lost 5 bases at V and 2 bases at J; junction bases unmatched: 10. The CDR3 sequence is 17 residues long. CDR3 nucleotides: TGTGCCAGCAGTCCCGGGACAGGGAGGTCGGGCAATCAGCCCCAGCATTTT. Translating it yields CASSPGTGRSGNQPQHF.

The CDR3 sequence is CASSQDHPLLAGTSTDTQYF. For the CDR3, the DNA is TGCGCCAGCAGCCAAGATCATCCCTTACTAGCGGGGACTAGCACAGATACGCAGTATTTT. The rearrangement joins TRBV4-3 to TRBJ2-3, with 10 bases lining up with TRBD2. Germline CDR1 is LGHNA and CDR2 is YSLEER. V lost 0 bases and J lost 0; bases outside the gene matches: 12. This CDR3 has 20 residues.

This clonotype was seen ten or more times. The chain has TRBV6-1 and TRBJ2-7; D may be TRBD1 (6 bases). CDR3 length: 16 amino acids. V dropped 6 bases and J dropped 1 base, with 19 bases sitting between them. Germline loops: CDR1 MNHNS, CDR2 SASEGT. DNA for the CDR3: TGTGCCAGCAGCCCCAAAAAGGTAGGGGGATCCTACGAGCAGTACTTC. This sequence encodes CASSPKKVGGSYEQYF.

This clonotype has only a few counts. The chain carries TRBV7-9 and TRBJ2-1; D perhaps matches TRBD2 (7 bases). The CDR3 is 15 amino acids. Germline lookup yields CDR1 SEHNR and CDR2 FQNEAQ (reference sequence). V lost 5 bases and J lost 7, with 18 bases in between. CDR3 sequence reads: CASSPAGGPRNEQFF. The CDR3 DNA is TGTGCCAGCAGCCCCGCCGGGGGGCCGCGAAATGAGCAGTTCTTC.

A few counts support this clonotype. For the CDR3, the DNA is TGTGCCAGCAGCCCCGCACCCGGGGTATCCTATAATTCACCCCTCCACTTT. Translated: CASSPAPGVSYNSPLHF. The chain employs TRBV28 and TRBJ1-6; unclear D gene. Trimming took off 6 bases at V and 1 base at J, with 16 bases between the two ends. Germline CDR1 and CDR2: MDHEN and SYDVKM. The CDR3 spans 17 residues. Drawing the rest from reference TRBV28 and TRBJ1-6, the complete variable domain is DVKVTQSSRYLVKRTGEKVFLECVQDMDHENMFWYRQDPGLGLRLIYFSYDVKMKEKGDIPEGYSVSREKKERFSLILESASTNQTSMYLCASSPAPGVSYNSPLHFGNGTRLTVT.

In its sample, this clonotype was seen a few times. The genes are TRBV7-9 and TRBJ2-7; no reliable D call. The CDR3 runs 14 residues. V was shortened by 5 bases and J by 2 bases, with 13 bases between the two germline ends. In germline, CDR1 is SEHNR, CDR2 FQNEAQ (reference sequence). The CDR3 reads CASSPRLLPYEQYF. The CDR3 nucleotides read TGTGCCAGCAGCCCAAGGCTGCTACCCTACGAGCAGTACTTC.

This CDR3 reads CASSQEVVSTDTQYF. DNA of the CDR3: TGCGCCAGCAGCCAAGAGGTAGTTAGCACAGATACGCAGTATTTT. The chain has TRBV4-3 and TRBJ2-3; D ambiguous. The V end was cut by 0 bases, the J end by 0 bases, with 7 bases between. Germline CDR1 reads LGHNA; CDR2 reads YSLEER. The CDR3 length is 15 residues.

This clonotype came up many times. The chain employs TRBV29-1 and TRBJ1-2; perhaps TRBD1 as D (6 bases). Germline V lookup: CDR1 SQVTM, CDR2 ANQGSEA. The CDR3 loop spans 13 amino acids. V was shortened by 7 bases and J by 8 bases, with 20 bases between the two germline ends. The CDR3, as DNA: TGCAGCGCCCGAGCGGAGGGGGGAGGAGGCTACACCTTC. The encoded protein is CSARAEGGGGYTF. Variable domain in full (rest from reference TRBV29-1 and TRBJ1-2): SAVISQKPSRDICQRGTSLTIQCQVDSQVTMMFWYRQQPGQSLTLIATANQGSEATYESGFVIDKFPISRPNLTFSTLTVSNMSPEDSSIYLCSARAEGGGGYTFGSGTRLTVV.

This clonotype was observed a few times. This chain links TRBV11-2 with TRBJ2-2; perhaps TRBD2 as D (6 bases). CDR1 and CDR2 from the germline V gene are SGHAT and FQNNGV. The germline V and J ends were trimmed by 5 bases and 3 bases, with 13 bases remaining between them. The CDR3 runs to 15 residues. The CDR3: CASSPRLVYTGELFF. The CDR3 nucleotides are TGTGCCAGCAGCCCCAGACTAGTATACACCGGGGAGCTGTTTTTT.